This T cell receptor beta chain was observed in a study of early T cells in non-severe SARS-CoV-2 infection. Study-level points and caveats: Matching with VDJdb favored anti-spike CD8 responses (missing private and CD4 specificities).

TCRdb ran MiXCR on the 5' RACE reads and lists one entry per CDR3 protein. The table has around 59,000 distinct CDR3 sequences, 8.9% seen once; the top ten hold approximately 15%. This clonotype showed up just a few times. Its target is unknown. J lost 4 bases, V lost 7 bases, and 10 bases had no gene match. This CDR3 spans 17 amino acids. The V gene's germline CDR1 is SGHAT and CDR2 FQNNGV. Specimen: whole blood. The clonotype comes from an adult who was a healthcare worker with PCR-confirmed SARS-CoV-2 infection or an uninfected control (not recorded which). The rearrangement uses TRBV11-2 and TRBJ2-1, with TRBD2 identical over 13 bases. The CDR3 DNA sequence: TGTGCCAGCATCCCTGGGACTAGCGGGACGTGGTACAATGAGCAGTTCTTC. As protein: CASIPGTSGTWYNEQFF. Variable domain in full (rest from reference TRBV11-2 and TRBJ2-1): EAGVAQSPRYKIIEKRQSVAFWCNPISGHATLYWYQQILGQGPKLLIQFQNNGVVDDSQLPKDRFSAERLKGVDSTLKIQPAKLEDSAVYLCASIPGTSGTWYNEQFFGPGTRLTVL.